The present TCR beta chain was sequenced within a study of blood T cells in healthy people across ages. Healthy Caucasian individuals from Russia aged about 6 to 95 were enrolled as donors. A second PCR of roughly 7 to 11 cycles used a sample-barcoded 5' primer and a J-beta primer mix. TCRdb re-called the 5' RACE reads through MiXCR, storing one row per CDR3 protein. The sample includes over a million distinct CDR3 sequences, more than 40% of them seen just once. This TCR derives from a woman aged 60-70 years in good health. What was sequenced was blood.

The CDR3 DNA follows: TGTGCCAGCAGCCCCTGGTCCGAGGTGGGGAAATATGGCTACACCTTC. Amino acid sequence: CASSPWSEVGKYGYTF. This chain joins TRBV3-1 and TRBJ1-2; the D is unclear. This CDR3 region has 16 residues. V lost 4 bases and J lost 5, with 20 bases in between. Germline V lookup: CDR1 LGHDT, CDR2 YNNKEL (reference sequence).